This TCR beta chain was captured by sequencing in a study of blood T cell repertoires in COVID-19. Overall study context: T cells, B-cell-depleted T cells, or PBMCs provided the cDNA or gDNA that served as material.

The CDR3 has 15 residues. CDR1 is SEHNR, CDR2 FQNEAQ, per germline (reference sequence). With 1 base removed from V and 6 bases from J, the gap between germline ends came to 13 bases. Sequencing was performed with immunoSEQ multiplex PCR; in TCRdb, only in-frame clones are kept and a portion is missing. Of roughly 280,000 clones in the sample, roughly nine tenths were seen once. This chain connects TRBV7-9 to TRBJ2-1, with D possibly being TRBD1 (6 bases). The sample was peripheral blood. The clonotype originates from a man aged 35 to 55 with active or convalescent COVID-19. CDR3 sequence reads: CASSLVARGSNEQFF. Written as DNA, the CDR3 is TGTGCCAGCAGCTTAGTCGCCAGGGGATCCAATGAGCAGTTCTTC.